The clone carrying this TCR beta chain was observed many times. Its matching antigen is unknown. The read comes to an end 3 residues before the CDR3 does, leaving the germline J gene to fill in the end. The sample belongs to a study of T cell clonality in common variable immunodeficiency. V was pared by 6 bases and J by 3 bases, with 19 bases between. CDR1 DFQATT and CDR2 SNEGSKA come from the germline V gene (reference sequence). This CDR3 has 15 residues. Study results and caveats: TCRbeta clonality was increased in CVID versus healthy controls. The cause of increased CVID clonality remains unclear without subpopulation sequencing.

Repertoires were generated with immunoSEQ multiplex PCR, while TCRdb's copy carries only in-frame clones and drops some. This sample comprises under 50,000 clones, none seen once only. This receptor was identified in a person aged 18 to 70 in good health. The sample consisted of peripheral blood mononuclear cells. The chain has TRBV20-1 and TRBJ2-3, with D tentatively TRBD2 (7 bases). CDR3 region: CSAKTGGARTDTQYF. CDR3 DNA (partial): TGCAGTGCAAAGACGGGGGGCGCCCGGACAGATACG.